The next 11 T cell receptor beta chains were all read from a single sample in a study of cytomegalovirus exposure and HLA in healthy donors. Libraries were prepared by immunoSEQ multiplex PCR; TCRdb keeps only in-frame clonotypes and omits some of them. The table shows 120,000 or so clones, with about 85% occurring only once. Sequenced: PBMCs. The source is a man aged 18-30 years in good health and CMV-seropositive.

This clone occurred a few times. V usage is TRBV10-2 and J usage is TRBJ1-5, with 8 bases matching TRBD1. J lost 12 bases, V lost 5 bases, and 3 bases had no gene match. There are 11 residues in the CDR3. Germline lookup yields CDR1 WSHSY and CDR2 SAAADI. CDR3 DNA: TGCGCCAGCAGTAAGGGACAGGACCAGCATTTT. Protein product: CASSKGQDQHF.

V usage is TRBV28 and J usage is TRBJ1-2; D call uncertain. Germline V gene lookup returns CDR1 MDHEN and CDR2 SYDVKM. The CDR3 spans 14 residues. Trimming cost V 10 bases and J 0 bases, with 15 bases left between them. The CDR3 is CATTRGLTNYGYTF. The CDR3 coding sequence is TGTGCCACCACTCGAGGCTTAACTAACTATGGCTACACCTTC.

This CDR3 is CASSLAGTEQYF. The CDR3 bases are TGTGCCAGCAGCTTAGCAGGGACTGAGCAGTACTTC. The chain has TRBV7-9 and TRBJ2-7; tentatively, D is TRBD2 (6 bases). The CDR3 loop spans 12 amino acids. V lost 0 bases and J 7 bases, leaving 7 bases between the germline ends. From germline, CDR1 is SEHNR and CDR2 FQNEAQ (reference sequence).

V usage is TRBV7-9 and J usage is TRBJ1-6, with TRBD1 matching 8 bases. Germline assignment: CDR1 SEHNR and CDR2 FQNEAQ (reference sequence). Germline trimming cut 2 bases from V and 7 bases from J; bases unmatched to any gene: 1. The CDR3 is 14 residues long. The CDR3 DNA reads as TGTGCCAGCAGCTTAAACAGGGGGAATTCACCCCTCCACTTT. Its translation is CASSLNRGNSPLHF.

The rearrangement links TRBV19 to TRBJ1-3; 8 bases match TRBD1. This CDR3 has 14 amino acids. The germline CDR1 and CDR2 sequences are LNHDA and SQIVND (reference sequence). V lost 8 bases to trimming and J lost 4 bases; unmatched junction nucleotides: 7. The CDR3 nucleotides are TGTGCCAGTTACGACAGGGGATACGGAAACACCATATATTTT. Amino acid sequence: CASYDRGYGNTIYF.

The V and J genes are TRBV19 and TRBJ2-6, with 7 positions matching TRBD1. Germline-derived CDR1 and CDR2 are LNHDA and SQIVND (reference sequence). With 5 bases clipped from V and 3 bases from J, the junction kept 10 bases outside the gene matches. This CDR3 contains 17 residues. The CDR3 bases are TGTGCCAGTAGTCCCTCGGGACAGCCCCATGGGGCCAACGTCCTGACTTTC. Protein product: CASSPSGQPHGANVLTF. Complete variable domain (other parts from reference TRBV19 and TRBJ2-6): DGGITQSPKYLFRKEGQNVTLSCEQNLNHDAMYWYRQDPGQGLRLIYYSQIVNDFQKGDIAEGYSVSREKKESFPLTVTSAQKNPTAFYLCASSPSGQPHGANVLTFGAGSRLTVL.

V usage is TRBV6-1 and J usage is TRBJ1-3; 7 nucleotides line up with TRBD1. The CDR3 is 14 residues long. CDR1 is MNHNS and CDR2 is SASEGT in the germline V gene. The trim removed 8 bases at V and 4 bases at J, leaving 8 bases unmatched. The CDR3 DNA reads as TGTGCCAGCCGCCCACAGGGGAACGGAAACACCATATATTTT. Translating it yields CASRPQGNGNTIYF.

The V and J genes are TRBV6-5 and TRBJ2-5, with 11 positions matching TRBD1. With 4 bases clipped from V and 4 bases from J, the junction kept 2 bases outside the gene matches. This CDR3 region has 14 residues. The germline CDR1 and CDR2 sequences are MNHEY and SVGAGI. CDR3: CASSWDRGSETQYF. CDR3 coding DNA: TGTGCCAGCAGTTGGGACAGGGGGTCAGAGACCCAGTACTTC.

The chain uses TRBV30 and TRBJ1-5; no clear D gene. The CDR3 is made up of 13 amino acids. Between the trimmed V and J ends, which lost 3 bases and 7 bases, there was a span of 13 bases. Germline V gene lookup returns CDR1 GTSNPN and CDR2 SVGIG (reference sequence). CDR3 region: CAWSSGWFQPQHF. The CDR3, as DNA: TGTGCCTGGAGCTCGGGGTGGTTCCAGCCCCAGCATTTT.

The J gene is TRBJ1-6, the V gene TRBV15; TRBD1 is a possible D gene (6 bases). The germline V and J ends were trimmed by 3 bases and 7 bases, with 16 bases remaining between them. The CDR3 is 16 residues long. Germline V CDR1 and CDR2: LNHNV, YYDKDF (reference sequence). The CDR3 loop is CATSRAGQSKNSPLHF. CDR3 sequence (DNA): TGTGCCACCAGCAGGGCCGGACAGAGTAAGAATTCACCCCTCCACTTT.

The rearrangement uses TRBV9 and TRBJ2-1; possible D gene TRBD1, 5 bases. The CDR3 runs to 16 residues. CDR1 is SGDLS and CDR2 is YYNGEE in the germline V gene. Trimming removed 2 bases from V and 5 bases from J, with 17 bases in between. The CDR3 bases are TGTGCCAGCAGCGTGGATTGGACAAATATGGACAATGAGCAGTTCTTC. It codes for CASSVDWTNMDNEQFF.